What follows are 17 T cell receptor beta chains derived from one specimen sequenced in a study of shared clonotypes between healthy human individuals. The method was immunoSEQ multiplex PCR; TCRdb's version includes in-frame clones alone and lacks a portion of them. The repertoire consists of a few million clones, with about 93% occurring once and the leading ten covering under 2%. Selected positively for CCR7 and CD45RO-negative, naive CD8 cells excluded terminally differentiated effector memory CD45RA+ cells. Sequenced input: naive CD8+ T cells from PBMCs. The receptors shown here come from a man between 18 and 29 years old in good health. Some clones in this sample may be carry-over from other donors' samples.

The CDR3 nucleotides are TGTGCCAGCAGCCCCGGGACAGGGGCCGAGCAGTACTTC. As protein: CASSPGTGAEQYF. This chain joins TRBV5-4 and TRBJ2-7; TRBD1 agrees at 10 bases. V shed 4 bases, J shed 6 bases, and the junction held 4 bases outside the gene matches. This CDR3 spans 13 amino acids. Looked up from germline, CDR1 is SGHNT and CDR2 is YYREEE (reference sequence).

This clone was detected ten times or more. The CDR3, as DNA: TGTGCCAGCAGCGCCGAAGCCCCAGCGGGGGCTTACAATGAGCAGTTCTTC. This translates into CASSAEAPAGAYNEQFF. This chain connects TRBV9 to TRBJ2-1, with 8 bases that match TRBD2. After removal of 3 bases from V and 4 bases from J, the junction contained 12 bases not matched to a gene. The CDR3 is 17 amino acids. In germline, CDR1 is SGDLS, CDR2 YYNGEE.

The chain recombines TRBV15 with TRBJ1-2; D perhaps matches TRBD1 (6 bases). The germline V gene has CDR1 LNHNV and CDR2 YYDKDF (reference sequence). This CDR3 comprises 17 residues. V lost 1 base and J 0 bases, leaving 15 bases between the germline ends. The CDR3 DNA reads TGTGCCACCAGCAGAGCTTATAACAGGGCATCTAACTATGGCTACACCTTC. Translating it yields CATSRAYNRASNYGYTF.

The rearrangement uses TRBV7-3 and TRBJ2-3; D tentatively fits TRBD1 or TRBD2 (5 bases each). This CDR3 spans 16 amino acids. V was pared by 3 bases and J by 0 bases, with 13 bases between. In germline, CDR1 is SGHTA, CDR2 FQGTGA. CDR3 region: CASSFGGSPSTDTQYF. In DNA, the CDR3 is TGTGCCAGCAGCTTTGGGGGTAGCCCTAGCACAGATACGCAGTATTTT.

The V gene is TRBV6-4, the J gene TRBJ2-1; 9 bases align to TRBD2. CDR1 is MRHNA, CDR2 SNTAGT, per germline. V was pared by 1 base and J by 10 bases, with 11 bases of the junction left unmatched. CDR3 size: 16 residues. CDR3 loop: CASSDLGGRGAKEQFF. CDR3 DNA: TGTGCCAGCAGTGACTTGGGCGGGAGGGGCGCGAAAGAGCAGTTCTTC.

The chain has TRBV7-3 and TRBJ2-7; 7 bases agree with TRBD1. V gave up 5 bases and J gave up 1 base; unmatched junction bases: 5. Germline values: CDR1 SGHTA, CDR2 FQGTGA. There are 14 residues in the CDR3. The CDR3 DNA sequence: TGTGCCAGCAGCCCAAGACAGGGTTCCTACGAGCAGTACTTC. Its translation: CASSPRQGSYEQYF.

This chain joins TRBV11-2 and TRBJ2-7, with 8 bases fitting TRBD1. Germline CDR1 and CDR2: SGHAT and FQNNGV. J gave up 3 bases and V 3 bases, and 7 bases lay outside the gene matches. The CDR3 is 15 residues long. The chain's CDR3 is CASSLDYRGDYEQYF. Here the CDR3 DNA reads TGTGCCAGCAGCTTGGACTACAGGGGGGACTACGAGCAGTACTTC.

A word on this clone: Other DNA sequences in the same sample also yield this CDR3. The chain combines TRBV13 with TRBJ2-7; maybe TRBD2 (6 bases). V lost 1 base, J lost 2 bases, and 9 bases lay in between. The CDR3 runs 14 residues. In germline, CDR1 is PRHDT, CDR2 FYEKMQ (reference sequence). The CDR3 DNA follows: TGTGCCAGCAGCTTAGTCGGGGGAACCTACGAGCAGTACTTC. Its translation is CASSLVGGTYEQYF.

The chain employs TRBV20-1 and TRBJ2-7; D call uncertain. The CDR3 spans 11 residues. Germline CDR1 DFQATT, CDR2 SNEGSKA (reference sequence). V lost 6 bases and J lost 3, with 9 bases in between. Here the CDR3 reads CSALSYYEQYF. In nucleotides, the CDR3 is TGCAGTGCCCTGAGTTACTACGAGCAGTACTTC.

The chain couples TRBV4-1 to TRBJ2-3, with 7 bases aligning to TRBD1. The germline V gene has CDR1 MGHRA and CDR2 YSYEKL. The CDR3 sequence is 16 residues long. The V gene end was trimmed by 3 bases and the J gene end by 8 bases; junction bases not matched to a gene: 14. The CDR3 coding sequence is TGCGCCAGCAGCCAGTACTCACAGGGGCTCTCTTCTACGCAGTATTTT. Its protein is CASSQYSQGLSSTQYF.

In nucleotides, the CDR3 is TGTGCCAGCAGTTCCAGGGATGGAGGAACTGAAGCTTTCTTT. Translated: CASSSRDGGTEAFF. This chain links TRBV27 with TRBJ1-1; D possibly corresponds to TRBD1 (5 bases). The CDR3 is 14 residues long. Trimming took off 4 bases at V and 5 bases at J, with 14 bases between the two ends. Germline CDR1 is MNHEY and CDR2 is SMNVEV (reference sequence).

This clone was detected once. The CDR3, as DNA: TGTGCCAGCAGCCAAGTTCGGGGGAACACCGGGGAGCTGTTTTTT. Its translation: CASSQVRGNTGELFF. The genes are TRBV4-2 and TRBJ2-2; D may be TRBD2 (5 bases). Germline CDR1 reads LGHNA; CDR2 reads YNFKEQ. Trimming removed 1 base from V and 1 base from J, with 7 bases in between. CDR3 length equals 15 residues.

The CDR3 protein is CASSLQPTSGRLTGELFF. In nucleotides, the CDR3 is TGTGCCAGCAGCCTTCAACCGACTAGCGGGAGGTTAACCGGGGAGCTGTTTTTT. This chain links TRBV7-6 with TRBJ2-2, with 13 bases matching TRBD2. The CDR3 contains 18 residues. The V gene end was trimmed by 5 bases and the J gene end by 5 bases; junction bases not matched to a gene: 11. CDR1 and CDR2 from the germline V gene are SGHVS and FNYEAQ.

This sequence joins TRBV7-9 and TRBJ2-7; D call uncertain. The V gene's germline CDR1 is SEHNR and CDR2 FQNEAQ (reference sequence). V was clipped by 0 bases and J by 4 bases, with 10 bases between them. The CDR3 extends over 14 amino acids. DNA of the CDR3: TGTGCCAGCAGCTTAGCCTCCCTCAGTTACGAGCAGTACTTC. Protein product: CASSLASLSYEQYF.

This clone was counted only a few times. The CDR3 protein is CASSQELGQSYGYTF. The CDR3 DNA sequence: TGCGCCAGCAGCCAGGAATTAGGACAGAGCTATGGCTACACCTTC. The genes are TRBV4-3 and TRBJ1-2; tentatively, D is TRBD1 (6 bases). V lost 3 bases and J lost 4, with 15 bases in between. The CDR3 length is 15 residues. Germline V gene sequence: CDR1 LGHNA, CDR2 YSLEER.

The genes are TRBV28 and TRBJ2-7; 11 bases match TRBD2. The CDR3 is 17 residues long. With V trimmed by 4 bases and J by 4 bases, 12 bases remained unmatched. The germline CDR1 and CDR2 sequences are MDHEN and SYDVKM. The chain's CDR3 is CASSSRNVAGGRYEQYF. As DNA, the CDR3 is TGTGCCAGCAGTTCCAGAAACGTAGCGGGAGGGAGGTACGAGCAGTACTTC.

The DNA for the CDR3 is TGTGCCAGCAGCTTACGGACTAGCGGGAGGAACAATGAGCAGTTCTTC. As protein: CASSLRTSGRNNEQFF. V is TRBV11-3 and J is TRBJ2-1; 14 bases align to TRBD2. The CDR3 has 16 residues. V lost 2 bases and J lost 5; bases outside the gene matches: 2. The germline V gene has CDR1 SGHNT and CDR2 YENEEA.